The TCR beta chain under discussion was sequenced for a study of blood T cells in healthy people across ages. Overall study findings and caveats: Higher naive T cell percentage went strongly together with higher TCR beta diversity.

There are 12 residues in the CDR3. The V gene end was trimmed by 2 bases and the J gene end by 7 bases; junction bases not matched to a gene: 2. CDR1 is SGHKS and CDR2 is YYEKEE in the germline V gene (reference sequence). With a J-beta primer mix and a sample-barcoded 5' primer, a second PCR ran about 7 to 12 cycles. TCRdb reprocessed the 5' RACE reads with MiXCR, giving one entry per CDR3 protein. Counted here are some 940,000 distinct CDR3 sequences, 29% occurring once; the ten biggest clones make up roughly a tenth. As regards this clonotype: Antigen: not known.

These sequences were also reported in another study, on T cells of mothers and their children.

The chain carries TRBV5-5 and TRBJ1-2, with 7 bases fitting TRBD1. The sequence came from a woman aged 40 to 50 in good health. Sequences were obtained from blood. The CDR3 loop reads CASSFRDSGYTF. CDR3 coding DNA: TGTGCCAGCAGCTTCAGGGACAGTGGCTACACCTTC.